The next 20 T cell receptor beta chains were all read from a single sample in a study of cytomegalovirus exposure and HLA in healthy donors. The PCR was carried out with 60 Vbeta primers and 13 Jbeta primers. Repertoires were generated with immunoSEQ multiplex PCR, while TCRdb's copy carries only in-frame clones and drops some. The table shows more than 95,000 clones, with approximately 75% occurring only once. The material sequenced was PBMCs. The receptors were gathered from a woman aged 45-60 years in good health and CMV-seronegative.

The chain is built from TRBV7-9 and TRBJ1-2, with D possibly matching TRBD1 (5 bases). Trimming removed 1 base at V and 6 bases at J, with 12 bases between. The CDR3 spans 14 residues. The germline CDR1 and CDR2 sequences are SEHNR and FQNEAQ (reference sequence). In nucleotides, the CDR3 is TGTGCCAGCAGCTTAGGGGGCTCGGGGGATGGCTACACCTTC. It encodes CASSLGGSGDGYTF.

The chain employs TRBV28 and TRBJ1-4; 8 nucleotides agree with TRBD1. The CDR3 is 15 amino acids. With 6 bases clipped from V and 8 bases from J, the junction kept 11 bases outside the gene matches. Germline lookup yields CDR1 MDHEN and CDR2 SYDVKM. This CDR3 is CASSPGQGIREKLFF. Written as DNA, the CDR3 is TGTGCCAGCAGCCCCGGACAGGGAATTCGAGAAAAACTGTTTTTT. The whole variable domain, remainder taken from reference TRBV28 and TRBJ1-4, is DVKVTQSSRYLVKRTGEKVFLECVQDMDHENMFWYRQDPGLGLRLIYFSYDVKMKEKGDIPEGYSVSREKKERFSLILESASTNQTSMYLCASSPGQGIREKLFFGSGTQLSVL.

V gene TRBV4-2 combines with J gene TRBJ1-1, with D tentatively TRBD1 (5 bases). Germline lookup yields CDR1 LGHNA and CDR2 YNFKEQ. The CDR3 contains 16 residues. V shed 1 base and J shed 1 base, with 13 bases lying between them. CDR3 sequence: CASSQVGGPTNTEAFF. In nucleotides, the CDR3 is TGTGCCAGCAGCCAAGTGGGGGGACCTACGAACACTGAAGCTTTCTTT.

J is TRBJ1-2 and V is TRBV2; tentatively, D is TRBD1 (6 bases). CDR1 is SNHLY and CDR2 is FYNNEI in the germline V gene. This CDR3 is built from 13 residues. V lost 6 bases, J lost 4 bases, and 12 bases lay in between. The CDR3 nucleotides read TGTGCCAGCAGGCCCGGGACATCCTATGGCTACACCTTC. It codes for CASRPGTSYGYTF.

The CDR3 region has the DNA TGTGCCAGCAGCTTGGATACTAGGAACACCTACGAGCAGTACTTC. Translated: CASSLDTRNTYEQYF. The chain couples TRBV7-2 to TRBJ2-7, with D possibly TRBD2 on 5 matching bases. Trimming took off 3 bases at V and 2 bases at J, with 14 bases between the two ends. Germline CDR1 reads SGHTA; CDR2 reads FQGNSA. The CDR3 totals 15 residues.

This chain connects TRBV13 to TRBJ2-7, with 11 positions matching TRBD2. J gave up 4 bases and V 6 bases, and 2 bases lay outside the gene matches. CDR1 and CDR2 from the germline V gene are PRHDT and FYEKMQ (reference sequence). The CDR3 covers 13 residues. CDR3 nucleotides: TGTGCCAGCAGTGGGACTAGCGGTTACGAGCAGTACTTC. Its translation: CASSGTSGYEQYF.

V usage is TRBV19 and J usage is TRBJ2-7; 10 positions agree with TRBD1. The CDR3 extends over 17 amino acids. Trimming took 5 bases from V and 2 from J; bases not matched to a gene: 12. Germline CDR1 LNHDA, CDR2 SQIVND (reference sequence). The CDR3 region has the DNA TGTGCCAGTAGTCAATCGACAGGGGGCGATTCGCCCTACGAGCAGTACTTC. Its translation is CASSQSTGGDSPYEQYF.

The CDR3 spells CASNMESSYNEQFF. CDR3 bases: TGTGCCAGCAATATGGAGAGCTCCTACAATGAGCAGTTCTTC. The rearrangement uses TRBV2 and TRBJ2-1; D not resolved. The germline V and J ends were trimmed by 7 bases and 0 bases, with 10 bases remaining between them. The CDR3 has 14 residues. Germline CDR1 reads SNHLY; CDR2 reads FYNNEI. Using reference TRBV2 and TRBJ2-1 for the parts outside the CDR3, the full variable domain is EPEVTQTPSHQVTQMGQEVILRCVPISNHLYFYWYRQILGQKVEFLVSFYNNEISEKSEIFDDQFSVERPDGSNFTLKIRSTKLEDSAMYFCASNMESSYNEQFFGPGTRLTVL.

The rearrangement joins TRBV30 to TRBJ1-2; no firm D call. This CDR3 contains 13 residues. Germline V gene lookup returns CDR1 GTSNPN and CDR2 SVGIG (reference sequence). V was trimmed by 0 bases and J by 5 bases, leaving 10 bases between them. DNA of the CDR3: TGTGCCTGGAGTGTACAGCTTTTATATGGCTACACCTTC. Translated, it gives CAWSVQLLYGYTF. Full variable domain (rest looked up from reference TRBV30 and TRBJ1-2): SQTIHQWPATLVQPVGSPLSLECTVEGTSNPNLYWYRQAAGRGLQLLFYSVGIGQISSEVPQNLSASRPQDRQFILSSKKLLLSDSGFYLCAWSVQLLYGYTFGSGTRLTVV.

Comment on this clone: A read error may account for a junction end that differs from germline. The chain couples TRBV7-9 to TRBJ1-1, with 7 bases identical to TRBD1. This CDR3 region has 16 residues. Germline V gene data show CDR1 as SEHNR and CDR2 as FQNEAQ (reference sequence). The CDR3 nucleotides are TGTTCCAGCAGCTTAGCCAACACAGGGGTCTACACTGAAGCTTTCTTT. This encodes CSSSLANTGVYTEAFF.

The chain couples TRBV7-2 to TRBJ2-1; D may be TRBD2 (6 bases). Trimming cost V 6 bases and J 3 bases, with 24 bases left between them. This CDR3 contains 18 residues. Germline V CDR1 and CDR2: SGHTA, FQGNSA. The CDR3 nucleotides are TGTGCCAGCAGGGGGGGTTTGGGCTCGGCTTATAACTACAATGAGCAGTTCTTC. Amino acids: CASRGGLGSAYNYNEQFF.

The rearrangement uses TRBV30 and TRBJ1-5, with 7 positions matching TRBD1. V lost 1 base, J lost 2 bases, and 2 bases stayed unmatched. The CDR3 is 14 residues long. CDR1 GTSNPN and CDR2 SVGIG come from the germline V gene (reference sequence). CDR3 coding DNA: TGTGCCTGGAGTGATACAGGGGGCAATCAGCCCCAGCATTTT. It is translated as CAWSDTGGNQPQHF.

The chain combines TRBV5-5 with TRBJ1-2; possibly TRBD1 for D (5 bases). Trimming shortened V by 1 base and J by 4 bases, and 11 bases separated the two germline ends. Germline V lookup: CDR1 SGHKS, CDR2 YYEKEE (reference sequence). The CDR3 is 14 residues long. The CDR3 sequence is CASSLWGSSYGYTF. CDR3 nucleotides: TGTGCCAGCAGCTTGTGGGGCAGCAGCTATGGCTACACCTTC.

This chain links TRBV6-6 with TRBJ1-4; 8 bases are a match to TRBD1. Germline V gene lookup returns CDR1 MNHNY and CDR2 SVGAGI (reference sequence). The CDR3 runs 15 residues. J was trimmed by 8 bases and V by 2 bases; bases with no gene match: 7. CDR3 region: CASSYPGQEGEKLFF. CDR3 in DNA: TGTGCCAGCAGTTACCCGGGACAGGAAGGGGAAAAACTGTTTTTT.

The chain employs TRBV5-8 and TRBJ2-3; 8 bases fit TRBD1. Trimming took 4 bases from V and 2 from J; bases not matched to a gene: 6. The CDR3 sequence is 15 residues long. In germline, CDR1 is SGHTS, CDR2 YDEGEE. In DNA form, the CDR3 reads TGTGCCAGCAGCAGCGACAGGGGTGTCACAGATACGCAGTATTTT. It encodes CASSSDRGVTDTQYF.

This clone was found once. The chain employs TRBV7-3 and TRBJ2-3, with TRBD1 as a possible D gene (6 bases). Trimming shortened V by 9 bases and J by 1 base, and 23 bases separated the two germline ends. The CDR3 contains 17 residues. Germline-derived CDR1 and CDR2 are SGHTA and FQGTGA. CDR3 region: CASSKDSRFGGTDTQYF. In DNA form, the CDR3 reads TGTGCCAGTAGTAAGGACAGTCGGTTTGGCGGCACAGATACGCAGTATTTT.

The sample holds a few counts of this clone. CDR3 amino acids: CASSQDAPRRSGNTIYF. The DNA of the CDR3 is TGCGCCAGCAGCCAAGATGCCCCGAGGCGCTCTGGAAACACCATATATTTT. The chain employs TRBV4-3 and TRBJ1-3, with no clear D. V lost 0 bases to trimming and J lost 0 bases, with 12 bases between them. The CDR3 is 17 residues long. From germline, CDR1 is LGHNA and CDR2 YSLEER.

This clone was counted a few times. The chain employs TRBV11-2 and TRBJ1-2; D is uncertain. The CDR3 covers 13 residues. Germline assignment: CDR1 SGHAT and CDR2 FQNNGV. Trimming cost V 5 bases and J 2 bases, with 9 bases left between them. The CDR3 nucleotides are TGTGCCAGCAGCAAGAGGGAAAACTATGGCTACACCTTC. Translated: CASSKRENYGYTF.

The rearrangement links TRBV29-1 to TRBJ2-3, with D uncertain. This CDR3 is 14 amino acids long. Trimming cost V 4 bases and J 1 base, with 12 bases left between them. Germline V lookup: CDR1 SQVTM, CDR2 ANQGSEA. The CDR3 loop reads CSVVVPPGTDTQYF. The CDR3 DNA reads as TGCAGCGTTGTCGTCCCTCCTGGCACAGATACGCAGTATTTT.

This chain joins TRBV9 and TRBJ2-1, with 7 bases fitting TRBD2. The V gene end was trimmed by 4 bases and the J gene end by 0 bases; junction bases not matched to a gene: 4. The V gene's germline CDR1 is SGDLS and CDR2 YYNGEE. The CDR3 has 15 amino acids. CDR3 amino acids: CASSSSGSSYNEQFF. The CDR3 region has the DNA TGTGCCAGCAGCTCTAGCGGTTCCTCCTACAATGAGCAGTTCTTC.